What follows are 17 T cell receptor beta chains derived from one specimen sequenced in a study of cytomegalovirus exposure and HLA in healthy donors. The PCR made use of 60 Vbeta and 13 Jbeta primers. TCRdb's table, derived via immunoSEQ multiplex PCR, lists solely in-frame clones and lacks some. The table includes about 98,000 clones, 70% to 80% detected once. Sequencing input: PBMCs. The receptors here all came from a man between 18 and 35 years old in good health and CMV-seropositive.

V gene TRBV5-4 combines with J gene TRBJ2-1; TRBD2 agrees at 13 bases. The CDR3 runs 18 residues. V was clipped by 4 bases and J by 4 bases; unmatched bases: 11. Germline V CDR1 and CDR2: SGHNT, YYREEE (reference sequence). The CDR3, as DNA: TGTGCCAGCAGCCCGGGGACTAGCGGGGCTACGACTTACAATGAGCAGTTCTTC. This codes for CASSPGTSGATTYNEQFF.

This chain joins TRBV6-5 and TRBJ2-3, with D possibly matching TRBD1 (6 bases). The length of the CDR3 is 14 residues. Trimming removed 6 bases from V and 1 base from J, with 11 bases in between. CDR1 MNHEY and CDR2 SVGAGI come from the germline V gene. The CDR3 region has the DNA TGTGCCAGCAGGACAGGCCAAGGCACAGATACGCAGTATTTT. This encodes CASRTGQGTDTQYF.

The chain couples TRBV19 to TRBJ1-6, with 7 bases that match TRBD1. The CDR3 has 14 residues. From germline, CDR1 is LNHDA and CDR2 SQIVND (reference sequence). Trimming took 4 bases from V and 7 from J; bases not matched to a gene: 4. The CDR3, as DNA: TGTGCCAGTAGTACAGGACAGGAAAATTCACCCCTCCACTTT. It codes for CASSTGQENSPLHF.

The V gene is TRBV5-1, the J gene TRBJ1-2; TRBD1 agrees at 8 bases. This CDR3 contains 17 residues. The germline CDR1 and CDR2 sequences are SGHRS and YFSETQ. V was clipped by 1 base and J by 0 bases; unmatched bases: 8. The CDR3 nucleotides read TGCGCCAGCAGCTTGAGTGCCGGGACAGGAGCTAACTATGGCTACACCTTC. It encodes CASSLSAGTGANYGYTF. The whole variable domain, filled in from reference TRBV5-1 and TRBJ1-2, reads KAGVTQTPRYLIKTRGQQVTLSCSPISGHRSVSWYQQTPGQGLQFLFEYFSETQRNKGNFPGRFSGRQFSNSRSEMNVSTLELGDSALYLCASSLSAGTGANYGYTFGSGTRLTVV.

This clone was recorded a few times. This chain joins TRBV30 and TRBJ1-5, with D perhaps TRBD1 (6 bases). This CDR3 region has 13 residues. Germline CDR1 GTSNPN, CDR2 SVGIG (reference sequence). CDR3 nucleotide sequence: TGTGCTCTTGCACAGGGCTTGGGACAGCCCCAGCATTTT. Its translation is CALAQGLGQPQHF.

V usage is TRBV7-3 and J usage is TRBJ2-1; 9 bases map to TRBD1. The CDR3 has 14 residues. V lost 3 bases and J lost 5; bases outside the gene matches: 2. The V gene's germline CDR1 is SGHTA and CDR2 FQGTGA. CDR3 sequence: CASSFRDRDNEQFF. CDR3 DNA: TGTGCCAGCAGCTTCCGGGACAGGGACAATGAGCAGTTCTTC.

This clone was seen a few times. The rearrangement links TRBV10-3 to TRBJ2-5; D gene unclear. Trimming removed 4 bases at V and 3 bases at J, with 9 bases between. Germline V CDR1 and CDR2: ENHRY, SYGVKD. CDR3 length: 13 residues. The CDR3, as DNA: TGTGCCATCAGTGTAGCTGCGGAAGAGACCCAGTACTTC. It codes for CAISVAAEETQYF.

The V and J genes are TRBV28 and TRBJ2-4, with 10 bases that match TRBD1. With V trimmed by 3 bases and J by 0 bases, 14 bases remained unmatched. The germline V gene has CDR1 MDHEN and CDR2 SYDVKM. CDR3 size: 20 residues. CDR3 in DNA: TGTGCCAGCAGTTTTTATTTTGGGGTGGGGGACAGGGGAGCCAAAAACATTCAGTACTTC. Amino acids: CASSFYFGVGDRGAKNIQYF.

The CDR3 region has the DNA TGTGCCAGCAGCGTAGGGGGCAGGGTGTTCGTTGCAACTAATGAAAAACTGTTTTTT. Encoded protein: CASSVGGRVFVATNEKLFF. The J gene is TRBJ1-4, the V gene TRBV9; possible D gene TRBD1, 5 bases. Germline V CDR1 and CDR2: SGDLS, YYNGEE. CDR3 length: 19 residues. The V end lost 0 bases, the J end lost 0 bases, and 18 bases lay between the germline ends.

This rearrangement joins TRBV6-5 to TRBJ1-6; a possible D gene is TRBD1 (5 bases). CDR1 MNHEY and CDR2 SVGAGI come from the germline V gene. The V end lost 6 bases, the J end lost 2 bases, and 11 bases lay between the germline ends. This CDR3 region has 15 residues. Here the CDR3 reads CASRDPGPYNSPLHF. The DNA for the CDR3 is TGTGCCAGCAGGGATCCAGGGCCCTATAATTCACCCCTCCACTTT.

The chain joins TRBV29-1 to TRBJ2-3; TRBD2 aligns across 10 bases. Germline trimming cut 0 bases from V and 0 bases from J; bases unmatched to any gene: 0. Per germline, CDR1 SQVTM and CDR2 ANQGSEA. CDR3 length: 15 residues. The CDR3 sequence is CSVEELAGSTDTQYF. The CDR3 nucleotides are TGCAGCGTTGAAGAACTAGCGGGAAGCACAGATACGCAGTATTTT.

This clone has just a few counts. At one end the junction does not follow the germline gene, possibly because of a read error. Other DNA sequences in the same sample also yield this CDR3. The chain has TRBV7-2 and TRBJ2-3; D possibly corresponds to TRBD2 (5 bases). CDR1 and CDR2 from the germline V gene are SGHTA and FQGNSA. This CDR3 has 16 residues. The CDR3: CASSLGGIGLTDTQYF. The CDR3, as DNA: TGCGCCAGCAGCTTAGGAGGTATCGGCCTCACAGATACGCAGTATTTT.

The chain employs TRBV30 and TRBJ2-3; D unresolved. The CDR3 has 11 amino acids. The V and J ends lost 4 bases and 3 bases respectively, with 5 bases between them. Germline V gene sequence: CDR1 GTSNPN, CDR2 SVGIG (reference sequence). The CDR3 DNA reads TGTGCCTGGACCAAAACAGATACGCAGTATTTT. Translated: CAWTKTDTQYF.

The chain joins TRBV10-1 to TRBJ2-4; D might be TRBD2 (6 bases). V lost 3 bases and J lost 8, with 8 bases in between. The length of the CDR3 is 12 residues. CDR1 and CDR2 from the germline V gene are WNHNN and SYGVQD (reference sequence). CDR3 in DNA: TGCGCCAGCAGTGACAGGAGGGACATTCAGTACTTC. Translating gives CASSDRRDIQYF.

This chain joins TRBV18 and TRBJ1-1, with D perhaps matching TRBD1 (6 bases). This CDR3 contains 13 residues. Germline assignment: CDR1 KGHSH and CDR2 LQKENI. Trimming pared 4 bases from V and 5 bases from J, leaving 11 bases between. This chain's CDR3 is CASSQSQGTEAFF. In nucleotides, the CDR3 is TGTGCCAGCTCACAGTCGCAGGGGACTGAAGCTTTCTTT.

The V and J genes are TRBV4-1 and TRBJ1-1; 8 nucleotides align to TRBD1. Per germline, CDR1 MGHRA and CDR2 YSYEKL. V was pared by 2 bases and J by 7 bases, with 3 bases of the junction left unmatched. The CDR3 extends over 13 amino acids. The CDR3 spells CASSQSGQVEAFF. As DNA, the CDR3 is TGCGCCAGCAGCCAATCGGGACAGGTTGAAGCTTTCTTT.

The rearrangement uses TRBV6-1 and TRBJ2-1; D is possibly TRBD2 (6 bases). Germline loops: CDR1 MNHNS, CDR2 SASEGT. V lost 6 bases and J lost 12, with 18 bases in between. This CDR3 has 13 amino acids. The CDR3 protein is CASSSEGFIGQFF. The CDR3 nucleotides are TGTGCCAGCAGCTCGGAGGGCTTCATTGGGCAGTTCTTC.